Each of the 16 T cell receptor beta chains below was sequenced from the same sample in a study of blood T cell repertoires in COVID-19. Here immunoSEQ multiplex PCR was the method, and the copy in TCRdb shows in-frame clones only, minus some. Of just over 300,000 clones in the sample, just over 85% are singletons; the top ten hold about 4.2%. Input material: PBMCs or T cells enriched from blood (not recorded which). These TCRs come from a young man who had recovered from COVID-19.

This chain uses TRBV18 with TRBJ1-1; D might be TRBD1 (6 bases). Trimming left V 3 bases short and J 2 bases short, with 13 bases between. Germline CDR1 is KGHSH and CDR2 is LQKENI. This CDR3 is built from 15 residues. The CDR3, as DNA: TGTGCCAGCTCACCGATGATGGACAGTAACACTGAAGCTTTCTTT. Translating it yields CASSPMMDSNTEAFF.

This chain joins TRBV18 and TRBJ2-3; 10 bases fit TRBD2. Germline CDR1 reads KGHSH; CDR2 reads LQKENI. V shed 0 bases and J 5 bases; nucleotides not matched to a gene: 11. The CDR3 sequence is 18 residues long. The CDR3 sequence: CASSPPVPSGRSLDTQYF. In DNA form, the CDR3 reads TGTGCCAGCTCACCACCGGTCCCTAGCGGGAGAAGTCTAGATACGCAGTATTTT.

The rearrangement links TRBV4-1 to TRBJ1-2, with D unresolved. The V end was cut by 0 bases, the J end by 1 base, with 12 bases between. Germline values: CDR1 MGHRA, CDR2 YSYEKL. CDR3 length: 16 amino acids. In DNA form, the CDR3 reads TGCGCCAGCAGCCAAGATATATTACGAGGTAACTATGGCTACACCTTC. This translates into CASSQDILRGNYGYTF.

Note on this clone: The sample holds other DNA sequences that translate to the same CDR3. The rearrangement joins TRBV9 to TRBJ2-5, with 7 bases matching TRBD1. The CDR3 totals 14 residues. Losses at the gene ends were 0 bases for V and 2 bases for J; bases not matched to a gene: 1. The germline CDR1 and CDR2 sequences are SGDLS and YYNGEE. DNA of the CDR3: TGTGCCAGCAGCGTAGGGGGACAGCAAGAGACCCAGTACTTC. Residues: CASSVGGQQETQYF. The variable domain in full, with the rest retrieved from reference TRBV9 and TRBJ2-5, is DSGVTQTPKHLITATGQRVTLRCSPRSGDLSVYWYQQSLDQGLQFLIQYYNGEERAKGNILERFSAQQFPDLHSELNLSSLELGDSALYFCASSVGGQQETQYFGPGTRLLVL.

The chain links TRBV19 to TRBJ2-3; the D gene is possibly TRBD1 (5 bases). V shed 5 bases and J shed 6 bases, with 12 bases lying between them. The CDR3 contains 13 residues. Per germline, CDR1 LNHDA and CDR2 SQIVND (reference sequence). The CDR3 nucleotides are TGTGCCAGTAGTGCAGGGCTGGGGGATACGCAGTATTTT. Protein: CASSAGLGDTQYF. Looking up the rest from reference TRBV19 and TRBJ2-3 gives the full variable domain: DGGITQSPKYLFRKEGQNVTLSCEQNLNHDAMYWYRQDPGQGLRLIYYSQIVNDFQKGDIAEGYSVSREKKESFPLTVTSAQKNPTAFYLCASSAGLGDTQYFGPGTRLTVL.

The CDR3 reads CATGGTLATNEKLFF. As DNA, the CDR3 is TGTGCCACAGGGGGAACCCTTGCAACTAATGAAAAACTGTTTTTT. The chain is built from TRBV2 and TRBJ1-4; 7 positions agree with TRBD1. Germline V gene data show CDR1 as SNHLY and CDR2 as FYNNEI. V trimming: 10 bases; J trimming: 0 bases; junction bases outside the gene matches: 8. CDR3 length equals 15 residues.

The chain recombines TRBV30 with TRBJ1-4; no definite D call. Germline CDR1 and CDR2: GTSNPN and SVGIG (reference sequence). This CDR3 has 14 amino acids. The germline V and J ends were trimmed by 2 bases and 6 bases, with 13 bases remaining between them. CDR3 protein: CAWSIHGGYEKLFF. Written as DNA, the CDR3 is TGTGCCTGGAGTATTCACGGAGGATATGAAAAACTGTTTTTT.

This clone has just one count. The chain uses TRBV11-1 and TRBJ2-1, with 11 nucleotides matching TRBD2. CDR1 is SGHAT, CDR2 FQDESV, per germline (reference sequence). CDR3 length: 15 residues. Germline trimming cut 6 bases from V and 8 bases from J; bases unmatched to any gene: 9. The CDR3 spells CASSVLAGAMYEQFF. DNA for the CDR3: TGTGCCAGCAGTGTACTAGCGGGAGCGATGTATGAGCAGTTCTTC.

This sequence joins TRBV30 and TRBJ1-4; possibly TRBD1 for D (5 bases). This CDR3 comprises 12 residues. Germline CDR1 reads GTSNPN; CDR2 reads SVGIG (reference sequence). Between the trimmed V and J ends, which lost 8 bases and 3 bases, there was a span of 10 bases. CDR3 amino acids: CAQRGANEKLFF. Here the CDR3 DNA reads TGTGCCCAGCGGGGGGCTAATGAAAAACTGTTTTTT. The full variable domain, its missing parts supplied by reference TRBV30 and TRBJ1-4, is SQTIHQWPATLVQPVGSPLSLECTVEGTSNPNLYWYRQAAGRGLQLLFYSVGIGQISSEVPQNLSASRPQDRQFILSSKKLLLSDSGFYLCAQRGANEKLFFGSGTQLSVL.

This chain uses TRBV3-1 (or the pseudogene TRBV3-2) with TRBJ1-6; no definite D call. Germline V lookup: CDR1 LGHDT, CDR2 YNNKEL (reference sequence). CDR3 length: 13 residues. V lost 3 bases, J lost 9 bases, and 9 bases lay in between. The CDR3 region is CASSQGLVSPLHF. CDR3 nucleotides: TGTGCCAGCAGCCAGGGCTTAGTTTCACCCCTCCACTTT.

The chain links TRBV24-1 to TRBJ2-2; D remains unclear. The CDR3 totals 15 residues. Trimming removed 6 bases at V and 0 bases at J, with 10 bases between. Per germline, CDR1 KGHDR and CDR2 SFDVKD. In DNA, the CDR3 is TGTGCCACCAGTCCAAGAGGCTCGAACACCGGGGAGCTGTTTTTT. Protein: CATSPRGSNTGELFF.

There are a few counts of this clone. CDR3: CASTSLGGSYEQYF. DNA for the CDR3: TGTGCCAGCACCAGCCTTGGCGGGTCCTACGAGCAGTACTTC. This chain connects TRBV27 to TRBJ2-7, with TRBD2 as a possible D gene (5 bases). The CDR3 covers 14 residues. V shed 7 bases and J shed 1 base, with 14 bases lying between them. Germline V gives CDR1 MNHEY, CDR2 SMNVEV (reference sequence).

The sample holds one count of this clone. The rearrangement uses TRBV11-2 and TRBJ2-5; D is perhaps TRBD2 (6 bases). This CDR3 spans 17 amino acids. V lost 6 bases, J lost 5 bases, and 25 bases lay in between. Germline CDR1 and CDR2: SGHAT and FQNNGV. This CDR3 is CASRTRRRGFEGETQYF. In nucleotides, the CDR3 is TGTGCCAGCAGGACCAGGCGCCGGGGGTTCGAGGGGGAGACCCAGTACTTC. Full variable domain (remainder filled in from reference TRBV11-2 and TRBJ2-5): EAGVAQSPRYKIIEKRQSVAFWCNPISGHATLYWYQQILGQGPKLLIQFQNNGVVDDSQLPKDRFSAERLKGVDSTLKIQPAKLEDSAVYLCASRTRRRGFEGETQYFGPGTRLLVL.

The chain carries TRBV25-1 and TRBJ2-3; the match to TRBD1 covers 8 bases. Trimming removed 3 bases from V and 5 bases from J; junction bases left unmatched: 10. This CDR3 is built from 16 residues. The germline V gene has CDR1 MGHDK and CDR2 SYGVNS. The DNA for the CDR3 is TGTGCCAGCAGTGACCTTAACCGCAGGGGGCGAGATACGCAGTATTTT. This gives the protein CASSDLNRRGRDTQYF.

This chain links TRBV2 with TRBJ2-7, with a possible D match to TRBD2 (5 bases). The CDR3 spans 14 residues. V shed 7 bases and J shed 0 bases, with 13 bases lying between them. CDR1 SNHLY and CDR2 FYNNEI come from the germline V gene. The CDR3 reads CASMPGVVSYEQYF. The CDR3 DNA is TGTGCCAGCATGCCCGGGGTCGTCTCCTACGAGCAGTACTTC.

The rearrangement links TRBV19 to TRBJ1-3; D gene ambiguous. Trimming removed 1 base from V and 0 bases from J, with 7 bases in between. The CDR3 totals 15 residues. CDR1 is LNHDA, CDR2 SQIVND, per germline (reference sequence). The DNA for the CDR3 is TGTGCCAGTAGTATAGCCGGTAGCTCTGGAAACACCATATATTTT. This codes for CASSIAGSSGNTIYF.